The present entry profiles one T cell receptor beta chain with its context. This entry comes from a study of blood T cell repertoires in COVID-19. Study details: Samples of COVID-19 (acute and convalescent) were obtained from the United States, Italy and Spain. The cDNA or gDNA used as material had been derived from T cells, B-cell-depleted T cells, or PBMCs.

Germline values: CDR1 SGDLS, CDR2 YYNGEE. The CDR3 loop spans 16 amino acids. V shed 0 bases and J 5 bases; nucleotides not matched to a gene: 7. In the study's own analysis: By means of reference gene primer amplification, nucleated cell counts were estimated. The repertoire was sequenced with immunoSEQ multiplex PCR; TCRdb's copy has only in-frame clones and lacks some. V, J and clone size derive from that table, while D and trimming were established from the DNA sequence. This table has under 250,000 clones, roughly nine tenths appearing once. Sample: peripheral blood. The clonotype was recovered from a man in his fifties or sixties with acute or convalescent COVID-19. This rearrangement joins TRBV9 to TRBJ2-3; 9 positions match TRBD2. DNA of the CDR3: TGTGCCAGCAGCGTAGAGCTAGCGGGATTATTAGATACGCAGTATTTT. Translated: CASSVELAGLLDTQYF.